The next 9 T cell receptor beta chains were all read from a single sample in a study of shared clonotypes between healthy human individuals. The protocol was immunoSEQ multiplex PCR, while the TCRdb copy is restricted to in-frame clones and leaves out a portion. The sample lists millions of clones, just under 95% occurring once. Cells designated naive CD8 were CD45RO-negative and were positively selected for CCR7, with terminally differentiated effector memory CD45RA+ cells excluded. Sequenced sample: naive CD8+ T cells sorted from blood. All receptors come from a man younger than 30 in good health.

On this clone: At one end, the junction sequence differs from germline, possibly due to a read error. The rearrangement joins TRBV7-7 to TRBJ2-1, with 8 bases that match TRBD2. This CDR3 contains 14 residues. CDR1 SSHAT and CDR2 FNYEAQ come from the germline V gene (reference sequence). In nucleotides, the CDR3 is TGTGCTAGCAGCTTTGCGCCGGGGGGGAATGAGCAGTTCTTC. Encoded protein: CASSFAPGGNEQFF.

V usage is TRBV6-1 and J usage is TRBJ1-2; no clear D gene. V dropped 3 bases and J dropped 0 bases, with 8 bases sitting between them. CDR1 is MNHNS and CDR2 is SASEGT in the germline V gene. The CDR3 has 14 residues. This CDR3 reads CASSDYTSNYGYTF. The CDR3, as DNA: TGTGCCAGCAGTGACTACACCTCTAACTATGGCTACACCTTC.

V and J are TRBV7-9 and TRBJ2-5, with a tentative D call TRBD1 (6 bases). The germline gives CDR1 SEHNR, CDR2 FQNEAQ (reference sequence). The CDR3 runs 14 residues. Between the trimmed V and J ends, which lost 5 bases and 4 bases, there was a span of 14 bases. As DNA, the CDR3 is TGTGCCAGCAGCGAGGACAGAGTGAGAGAGACCCAGTACTTC. Translation: CASSEDRVRETQYF.

J is TRBJ1-3 and V is TRBV9; no reliable D call. CDR3 length: 13 amino acids. Germline values: CDR1 SGDLS, CDR2 YYNGEE. Trimming left V 3 bases short and J 3 bases short, with 7 bases between. The CDR3 protein is CASSDPDGNTIYF. Written as DNA, the CDR3 is TGTGCCAGCAGCGACCCCGATGGAAACACCATATATTTT.

This chain joins TRBV4-1 and TRBJ2-7, with D tentatively TRBD1 or TRBD2 (5 bases each). CDR3 length equals 15 residues. Germline V lookup: CDR1 MGHRA, CDR2 YSYEKL. Trimming left V 2 bases short and J 2 bases short, with 13 bases between. This CDR3 reads CASSQSPMGAYEQYF. The CDR3 bases are TGCGCCAGCAGCCAATCCCCCATGGGGGCCTACGAGCAGTACTTC.

This clone was recorded only once. CDR3 bases: TGTGCCACCCTACCCCCCCCAGGACGTCATGAAAAACTGTTTTTT. Translation gives CATLPPPGRHEKLFF. The chain recombines TRBV2 with TRBJ1-4; D unresolved. The V gene's germline CDR1 is SNHLY and CDR2 FYNNEI. V was clipped by 10 bases and J by 6 bases, with 21 bases between them. This CDR3 is built from 15 residues.

On this clone itself: The same CDR3 can be traced to other DNA sequences in this sample. The chain uses TRBV5-4 and TRBJ2-7, with D hard to call. Trimming pared 1 base from V and 0 bases from J, leaving 5 bases between. Germline values: CDR1 SGHNT, CDR2 YYREEE (reference sequence). The CDR3 sequence is 13 residues long. CDR3 protein: CASSLPDSYEQYF. The CDR3 DNA reads TGTGCCAGCAGCTTGCCAGACTCCTACGAGCAGTACTTC.

CDR3 bases: TGCGCCAGCAGCCAAGATCGGACAGGGGCAACTGAAGCTTTCTTT. Translation gives CASSQDRTGATEAFF. The V and J genes are TRBV4-3 and TRBJ1-1; 9 bases line up with TRBD1. This CDR3 comprises 15 residues. After removal of 0 bases from V and 5 bases from J, the junction contained 4 bases not matched to a gene. CDR1 is LGHNA, CDR2 YSLEER, per germline.

This clone was observed once. Relative to the germline gene, one junction end is altered; a read error may explain this. Other DNA variants within this sample encode the same CDR3. The chain recombines TRBV4-2 with TRBJ1-1; weak D call: TRBD1 (5 bases). Per germline, CDR1 LGHNA and CDR2 YNFKEQ. The CDR3 contains 15 residues. Here the CDR3 DNA reads TGTGCCAGCAGCCAAGAACCACAGGTAAACACTGAAGCCTTCTTT. It is translated as CASSQEPQVNTEAFF.